A single sample is the source of the 32 T cell receptor beta chains below, sequenced in a study of prognosis after radiotherapy for stage I lung cancer. Two-round multiplex PCR, the amplification method, yielded TCR beta CDR3 from genomic DNA. During first-round PCR, primers specific to each TRBV and TRBJ gene were used. Via MiXCR, TCRdb re-called the multiplex PCR reads, giving one row per CDR3 protein. The table lists roughly 30,000 distinct CDR3 sequences, roughly 40% of them singletons. Sequenced here: PBMCs, sampled before or after stereotactic body radiation therapy (not recorded which). The receptors here all came from a donor over 45 with non-small cell lung cancer.

This clonotype was counted at least ten times. V gene TRBV20-1 combines with J gene TRBJ1-1; 10 bases line up with TRBD1. This CDR3 has 17 amino acids. With V trimmed by 1 base and J by 4 bases, 12 bases remained unmatched. Germline V CDR1 and CDR2: DFQATT, SNEGSKA (reference sequence). CDR3 in amino acids: CSARGGTGETMSTEAFF. CDR3 nucleotides: TGCAGTGCTAGAGGAGGGACAGGGGAAACAATGAGCACTGAAGCTTTCTTT.

This clonotype was counted ten times or more. The J gene is TRBJ2-3, the V gene TRBV7-2; tentative D call: TRBD2 (6 bases). Trimming took 4 bases from V and 6 from J, leaving 23 bases between them. The CDR3 consists of 17 residues. Germline V CDR1 and CDR2: SGHTA, FQGNSA. The CDR3 spells CASSSIGSSSGADTQYF. For the CDR3, the DNA is TGTGCCAGCAGCTCGATCGGGAGCTCCTCGGGTGCGGATACGCAGTATTTT.

Only a few counts were recorded for this clonotype. The chain employs TRBV29-1 and TRBJ2-7; no clear D. Looked up from germline, CDR1 is SQVTM and CDR2 is ANQGSEA. Trimming pared 4 bases from V and 2 bases from J, leaving 12 bases between. The CDR3 spans 13 residues. The CDR3 nucleotides read TGCAGCGTTGTTCCGGACGGAACCTACGAGCAGTACTTC. Protein product: CSVVPDGTYEQYF.

This clonotype has at least ten counts. In nucleotides, the CDR3 is TGCAGTGCAGAGAGCACAGATACGCAGTATTTT. It encodes CSAESTDTQYF. The chain employs TRBV20-1 and TRBJ2-3, with unresolved D. CDR1 and CDR2 (germline): DFQATT, SNEGSKA (reference sequence). The ends were cut back, 6 bases at V and 0 bases at J, with 4 bases in the middle. The CDR3 is 11 residues long.

Points on this clonotype: This sequence is one base from a far larger clone and is likely a read error. This chain uses TRBV6-4 with TRBJ2-7; perhaps TRBD2 as D (5 bases). The CDR3 length is 14 residues. Germline CDR1 MRHNA, CDR2 SNTAGT. The V end lost 4 bases, the J end lost 0 bases, and 10 bases lay between the germline ends. In nucleotides, the CDR3 is TGTGCCAGCAGTGTGAGCGGTATCTCCTACGAGCAGTACTTC. This translates into CASSVSGISYEQYF.

To note about this clonotype: This may arise from a read error, as a much more abundant clone is one base away. The chain uses TRBV6-1 and TRBJ2-7, with a tentative D call TRBD2 (6 bases). Germline V gene sequence: CDR1 MNHNS, CDR2 SASEGT. The CDR3 contains 15 residues. The V end was cut by 10 bases, the J end by 3 bases, with 22 bases between. DNA for the CDR3: TGTGCCACCCAGTCGGGAGACAGCTTATACTACGAGCAGTACTTC. It encodes CATQSGDSLYYEQYF.

This clonotype was counted many times. The gene calls are TRBV20-1 and TRBJ1-1, with D tentatively TRBD1 (6 bases). The CDR3 consists of 14 residues. Germline V gives CDR1 DFQATT, CDR2 SNEGSKA (reference sequence). With 6 bases removed from V and 8 bases from J, the gap between germline ends came to 22 bases. Written as DNA, the CDR3 is TGCAGTGCCTCTAGGGGGGCAGGCCTGTCAGAAGCTTTCTTT. Encoded protein: CSASRGAGLSEAFF.

DNA of the CDR3: TGCAGTGCTAGTAAGAGCGGCCTTGGGGACGAGCAGTTCTTC. Translating gives CSASKSGLGDEQFF. The V and J genes are TRBV20-1 and TRBJ2-1; D is possibly TRBD1 or TRBD2 (5 bases each). Germline V lookup: CDR1 DFQATT, CDR2 SNEGSKA (reference sequence). The ends were cut back, 3 bases at V and 10 bases at J, with 19 bases in the middle. The CDR3 consists of 14 residues.

This clonotype came up many times. The rearrangement links TRBV19 to TRBJ2-6; 12 nucleotides match TRBD1. The CDR3 contains 16 residues. Per germline, CDR1 LNHDA and CDR2 SQIVND (reference sequence). Trimming removed 9 bases from V and 1 base from J; junction bases left unmatched: 4. The CDR3 DNA reads as TGTGCCAGCTCGGGACAGGGGGCATCTGGGGCCAACGTCCTGACTTTC. Translated: CASSGQGASGANVLTF. The full variable domain, with the rest looked up from reference TRBV19 and TRBJ2-6, is DGGITQSPKYLFRKEGQNVTLSCEQNLNHDAMYWYRQDPGQGLRLIYYSQIVNDFQKGDIAEGYSVSREKKESFPLTVTSAQKNPTAFYLCASSGQGASGANVLTFGAGSRLTVL.

This clonotype was seen at least ten times. The chain links TRBV18 to TRBJ1-1; D is ambiguous. This CDR3 has 14 residues. Deletions cut 3 bases from V and 1 base from J, with 9 bases between. CDR1 and CDR2 (germline): KGHSH, LQKENI. This chain's CDR3 is CASSPTPENTEAFF. CDR3 sequence (DNA): TGTGCCAGCTCACCGACACCTGAGAACACTGAAGCTTTCTTT. Looking up the rest from reference TRBV18 and TRBJ1-1 gives the full variable domain: NAGVMQNPRHLVRRRGQEARLRCSPMKGHSHVYWYRQLPEEGLKFMVYLQKENIIDESGMPKERFSAEFPKEGPSILRIQQVVRGDSAAYFCASSPTPENTEAFFGQGTRLTVV.

This clonotype was seen only a few times. A far more abundant clone sits one base away, making this likely a read error. The genes are TRBV6-5 and TRBJ2-1; 7 bases match TRBD1. The CDR3 is made up of 15 amino acids. V lost 4 bases and J lost 6; bases outside the gene matches: 9. Germline V gene data show CDR1 as MNHEY and CDR2 as SVGAGI. The chain's CDR3 is CASSSGQAGGNEQFF. CDR3 nucleotide sequence: TGTGCCAGCAGTTCTGGACAGGCAGGCGGCAATGAGCAGTTCTTC.

This clonotype has a count of ten or more. The chain's CDR3 is CATGHRNTGELFF. As DNA, the CDR3 is TGTGCCACCGGACACCGGAACACCGGGGAGCTGTTTTTT. The genes are TRBV6-1 and TRBJ2-2, with D possibly being TRBD1 (5 bases). The germline V gene has CDR1 MNHNS and CDR2 SASEGT. The CDR3 runs to 13 residues. Trimming removed 10 bases at V and 1 base at J, with 10 bases between.

This chain joins TRBV11-1 and TRBJ1-6, with 7 bases aligning to TRBD1. The CDR3 length is 14 residues. Germline-derived CDR1 and CDR2 are SGHAT and FQDESV (reference sequence). After removal of 5 bases from V and 17 bases from J, the junction contained 15 bases not matched to a gene. CDR3 nucleotides: TGTGCCAGCAGCCTCCAGGGGGTGTATTCAACCATCCACTTT. Its translation: CASSLQGVYSTIHF. The full variable domain, its missing parts supplied by reference TRBV11-1 and TRBJ1-6, is EAEVAQSPRYKITEKSQAVAFWCDPISGHATLYWYRQILGQGPELLVQFQDESVVDDSQLPKDRFSAERLKGVDSTLKIQPAELGDSAMYLCASSLQGVYSTIHFGNGTRLTVT.

Comments on this clonotype: Since a much larger clone is just one base distant, this may be a read error. This chain joins TRBV4-3 and TRBJ2-5; tentatively, D is TRBD2 (6 bases). Deletions cut 1 base from V and 2 bases from J, with 17 bases between. Looked up from germline, CDR1 is LGHNA and CDR2 is YSLEER. This CDR3 spans 17 amino acids. DNA of the CDR3: TGCGCCAGCAGCCAAGGGGTGGCGGGGTTGGGGCAAGAGACCCAGTACTTC. Translation: CASSQGVAGLGQETQYF.

This clonotype was detected many times. The chain recombines TRBV5-5 with TRBJ2-7; D perhaps matches TRBD2 (5 bases). This CDR3 is built from 13 residues. V was shortened by 0 bases and J by 7 bases, with 11 bases between the two germline ends. Germline assignment: CDR1 SGHKS and CDR2 YYEKEE (reference sequence). The CDR3 sequence: CASSLVGSQEQYF. The CDR3 bases are TGTGCCAGCAGCTTGGTGGGGAGTCAGGAGCAGTACTTC.

This clonotype was recorded a few times. Since a much larger clone is just one base distant, this may be a read error. The chain combines TRBV10-3 with TRBJ2-3, with TRBD1 matching 9 bases. This CDR3 is 17 amino acids long. The junction had 10 bases not matched to a gene; V was cut back by 0 bases and J by 6 bases. Germline V gene data show CDR1 as ENHRY and CDR2 as SYGVKD. This CDR3 is CAISESGGTGFPDTQYF. CDR3 nucleotide sequence: TGTGCCATCAGTGAGTCTGGCGGGACAGGGTTCCCGGATACGCAGTATTTT.

This clonotype has a single count. The chain has TRBV24-1 and TRBJ2-7; D remains unclear. Germline CDR1 and CDR2: KGHDR and SFDVKD. V was clipped by 9 bases and J by 5 bases, with 16 bases between them. The CDR3 runs to 13 residues. DNA of the CDR3: TGTGCCACCGGTTCTCTTTGCACCCACGAGCAGTACTTC. It is translated as CATGSLCTHEQYF.

Worth noting for this clonotype: Compared with germline, one end of the junction differs, possibly owing to a read error. This chain joins TRBV27 and TRBJ2-3; D not resolved. The CDR3 runs 13 residues. Germline V CDR1 and CDR2: MNHEY, SMNVEV (reference sequence). CDR3 bases: TGTGCCAGTCGATTTCAGAGCACATATACGCAGTATTTT. Its protein product is CASRFQSTYTQYF.

V is TRBV10-3 and J is TRBJ2-7; unclear D gene. Germline assignment: CDR1 ENHRY and CDR2 SYGVKD. The CDR3 sequence is 13 residues long. Trimming shortened V by 10 bases and J by 3 bases, and 16 bases separated the two germline ends. In DNA, the CDR3 is TGTGCCACAACGTCGGAGTGTGACTACGAGCAGTACTTC. Protein product: CATTSECDYEQYF.

CDR3: CASSESGINYNEQFF. In DNA form, the CDR3 reads TGTGCCAGCAGTGAATCGGGTATAAACTACAATGAGCAGTTCTTC. V usage is TRBV2 and J usage is TRBJ2-1; D is unclear. Trimming cost V 2 bases and J 3 bases, with 11 bases left between them. The CDR3 consists of 15 residues. CDR1 is SNHLY and CDR2 is FYNNEI in the germline V gene.

The chain recombines TRBV24-1 with TRBJ2-1, with TRBD2 matching 7 bases. This CDR3 comprises 14 residues. Germline V gene data show CDR1 as KGHDR and CDR2 as SFDVKD. Trimming at V came to 1 base and at J to 9 bases, leaving 5 bases not matched to a gene. The CDR3 region has the DNA TGTGCCACCAGTGATTTAAGGTGGGAGGGTGAGCAGTTCTTC. As protein: CATSDLRWEGEQFF.

This clonotype ranks as medium-sized (0.01 to 0.1%). This chain uses TRBV7-2 with TRBJ1-2, with TRBD1 as a possible D gene (5 bases). The V gene's germline CDR1 is SGHTA and CDR2 FQGNSA. CDR3 length: 14 residues. Trimming took 5 bases from V and 4 from J, leaving 14 bases between them. CDR3 DNA sequence: TGTGCCAGCAGCGTCAATTCCGGGACCTATGGCTACACCTTC. It codes for CASSVNSGTYGYTF.

This clonotype came up once. The rearrangement links TRBV6-5 to TRBJ1-5; 7 bases are a match to TRBD1. V shed 4 bases, J shed 1 base, and the junction held 7 bases outside the gene matches. The CDR3 sequence is 16 residues long. Germline V lookup: CDR1 MNHEY, CDR2 SVGAGI. CDR3 region: CASSSDREGSNQPQHF. CDR3 DNA sequence: TGTGCCAGCAGTTCTGACAGGGAGGGGAGCAATCAGCCCCAGCATTTT.

This clonotype was counted ten times or more. V gene TRBV5-1 combines with J gene TRBJ2-3, with D perhaps matching TRBD1 or TRBD2 (5 bases each). The CDR3 extends over 14 amino acids. CDR1 is SGHRS and CDR2 is YFSETQ in the germline V gene. The V end lost 8 bases, the J end lost 3 bases, and 16 bases lay between the germline ends. For the CDR3, the DNA is TGCGCCAGTGACCCAGGGAGTGGAACAGATACGCAGTATTTT. Encoded protein: CASDPGSGTDTQYF. Based on the CDR3 plus reference TRBV5-1 and TRBJ2-3, the full variable domain is KAGVTQTPRYLIKTRGQQVTLSCSPISGHRSVSWYQQTPGQGLQFLFEYFSETQRNKGNFPGRFSGRQFSNSRSEMNVSTLELGDSALYLCASDPGSGTDTQYFGPGTRLTVL.

About this clonotype itself: A read error is possible here, since a much larger clone lies one base away. The gene calls are TRBV7-3 and TRBJ2-1; TRBD2 matches 9 bases. Germline V gives CDR1 SGHTA, CDR2 FQGTGA. The V gene end was trimmed by 6 bases and the J gene end by 5 bases; junction bases not matched to a gene: 8. The CDR3 length is 15 residues. The CDR3 loop is CASRKTSGINNEQFF. The CDR3 DNA reads TGTGCCAGCAGAAAGACTAGCGGAATTAACAATGAGCAGTTCTTC. Using reference TRBV7-3 and TRBJ2-1 for the parts outside the CDR3, the full variable domain is GAGVSQTPSNKVTEKGKYVELRCDPISGHTALYWYRQSLGQGPEFLIYFQGTGAADDSGLPNDRFFAVRPEGSVSTLKIQRTERGDSAVYLCASRKTSGINNEQFFGPGTRLTVL.

This clonotype has a single count. The chain carries TRBV28 and TRBJ2-7; D uncertain. The CDR3 contains 11 residues. V lost 10 bases and J 3 bases, leaving 10 bases between the germline ends. From germline, CDR1 is MDHEN and CDR2 SYDVKM. In nucleotides, the CDR3 is TGTGCCACTACCCTACACTACGAGCAGTACTTC. Protein product: CATTLHYEQYF.

In its sample, this clonotype was seen many times. This chain uses TRBV3-1 with TRBJ2-1, with 7 bases lining up with TRBD2. The CDR3 runs to 12 residues. Germline CDR1 LGHDT, CDR2 YNNKEL (reference sequence). V lost 6 bases to trimming and J lost 8 bases; unmatched junction nucleotides: 4. In DNA form, the CDR3 reads TGTGCCAGCAGTTACAGCGGGGATGAGCAGTTCTTC. The encoded protein is CASSYSGDEQFF.

This clonotype was detected ten times or more. This rearrangement joins TRBV6-8 to TRBJ2-3, with TRBD2 matching over 13 bases. V was pared by 7 bases and J by 6 bases, with 1 base of the junction left unmatched. Per the germline V gene, CDR1 is MNHGY and CDR2 is SAAAGT. CDR3 size: 13 residues. This CDR3 is CASKTSGGDTQYF. The CDR3, as DNA: TGTGCCAGCAAGACTAGCGGGGGGGATACGCAGTATTTT.

This clonotype was detected many times. The chain combines TRBV19 with TRBJ1-2; a possible D gene is TRBD1 (5 bases). The CDR3 is 16 residues long. Per germline, CDR1 LNHDA and CDR2 SQIVND (reference sequence). V was cut by 2 bases and J by 0 bases, with 13 bases left in between. The CDR3 DNA is TGTGCCAGTAGTATATCAGGGCGGGGTCCTAACTATGGCTACACCTTC. Translation: CASSISGRGPNYGYTF.

About this clonotype: A far larger clone is just one base off, so this is likely a read error. The gene calls are TRBV6-2 or TRBV6-3 and TRBJ1-5; D is ambiguous. The CDR3 runs 15 residues. Germline CDR1 reads MNHEY; CDR2 reads SVGEGT. V was cut by 8 bases and J by 0 bases, with 14 bases left in between. The CDR3 loop reads CASAKVTLSNQPQHF. The CDR3 DNA reads as TGTGCCAGCGCCAAAGTGACCCTTAGCAATCAGCCCCAGCATTTT.

The V call is TRBV11-2, the J call TRBJ2-1; TRBD2 aligns across 7 bases. The V and J ends lost 2 bases and 7 bases, in that order; junction bases with no gene match: 8. The CDR3 length is 15 residues. Germline assignment: CDR1 SGHAT and CDR2 FQNNGV. The CDR3 bases are TGTGCCAGCAGCTTATCCCTAGCGGACTTTAATGAGCAGTTCTTC. This encodes CASSLSLADFNEQFF.

This clonotype was counted ten times or more. The CDR3 DNA follows: TGTGCCAGCAGCCGCGATTATCCGAACACTGAAGCTTTCTTT. Translated: CASSRDYPNTEAFF. The chain joins TRBV7-9 to TRBJ1-1; D gene uncertain. The CDR3 is 14 residues long. Germline values: CDR1 SEHNR, CDR2 FQNEAQ (reference sequence). Trimming pared 5 bases from V and 1 base from J, leaving 11 bases between.